This T cell receptor (beta chain) was sequenced during a study of metastatic and nonmetastatic thyroid tumors. General observations from the study: In both blood and tumor samples, TCR beta diversity was reported significantly higher for malignant than benign nodules.

TCRdb re-clonotyped the PCR reads via MiXCR. The data hold roughly 20,000 clones, with about 30% observed a single time. The CDR3 is made up of 15 amino acids. The germline CDR1 and CDR2 sequences are MNHEY and SMNVEV (reference sequence). V shed 5 bases, J shed 7 bases, and the junction held 7 bases outside the gene matches. Each patient went into thyroid surgery without having received any treatment. This clone has only a few counts. Its antigen remains unidentified. V gene TRBV27 combines with J gene TRBJ2-7, with 14 bases aligning to TRBD2. This receptor was taken from a female donor with papillary thyroid cancer or a benign thyroid nodule (not recorded which). Some clones in this sample may be carry-over from other donors' samples. Sequenced sample: blood. For the CDR3, the DNA is TGTGCCAGCAGTCGAGGACTAGCGGGAGGATGGGAGCAGTACTTC. The encoded protein is CASSRGLAGGWEQYF.